This is a list of T cell receptor beta chains from one sample in a study of read filtering for tumor transcriptome and immune sequencing. TCRdb reprocessed the reads with MiXCR, giving one entry per CDR3 protein. The data contain roughly 38,000 distinct CDR3 sequences, approximately 15% of them seen just once; the ten biggest clones take up 6% to 8%. The sample consisted of a population of CD138-negative cells sorted from bone marrow. The origin of the receptors is a donor at least 40 years old with multiple myeloma. CDR3s include the opening cysteine and the closing phenylalanine or tryptophan. A D gene is named only where the DNA matches it firmly. Expanded clones are given a class, and other clones once, few, many or no size at all.

TRBV2,TRBD2,18,once,TRBJ2-2,TGTGCCGGCAGTGAAAGGGGACTAGCGGGAGGAGGTACCGGGGAGCTGTTGTTT,CAGSERGLAGGGTGELLF
TRBV27,.,14,many,TRBJ2-3,TGTGCCACCCAGGAGGTAACTAGCACAGATACGCAGTATTTT,CATQEVTSTDTQYF
TRBV5-1,.,15,few,TRBJ1-5,TGCGCCGGCAGCTTGGGGGGATATAGCAATCAGCCCCAGCATTTT,CAGSLGGYSNQPQHF
TRBV23-1,TRBD2,17,once,TRBJ2-1,TGCGCCAGCCCGGGGACTAGCGGGAGGGCCCCCTACAATGAGCAGTTCTTC,CASPGTSGRAPYNEQFF
TRBV29-1,.,14,many,TRBJ2-3,TGCAGCGTCTCTACTAGCAGTAGCACAGATACGCAGTATTTT,CSVSTSSSTDTQYF
TRBV14,.,15,many,TRBJ1-1,TGTGCCAGCAGCGAACGCCGGATTCTTCCCAAAGGGACTTTCTTT,CASSERRILPKGTFF
TRBV20-1,TRBD2,17,many,TRBJ2-2,TGCAGTGCTAGAGGTGGACTAGCGGGATTCGTAGCCGGGGAGCTGTTTTTT,CSARGGLAGFVAGELFF
TRBV30,TRBD2,15,.,TRBJ2-1,TGTGCCTCGCCCCTGGGACTGGCGGGAGTGAATGAGCAGCTCTTC,CASPLGLAGVNEQLF
TRBV5-6,.,14,.,TRBJ2-2,TGTGCCAGCAGCTACTTCACTAGAACCGGGGAGCTGTTTTTT,CASSYFTRTGELFF
TRBV7-2,TRBD2,15,few,TRBJ2-1,TGTGCCAGCATCCTCGGGGGGGGGGAAATCAATGAGCAGTTCTTC,CASILGGGEINEQFF
TRBV7-8,TRBD1,21,many,TRBJ1-5,TGTGCCAGCAGCTTAGAGGGGAGGGGGCGACGGCGGTATGGCAGCAATCAGCCCCAGCATTTT,CASSLEGRGRRRYGSNQPQHF
TRBV7-2,TRBD2,16,many,TRBJ2-1,TGTGCCAGCAGCTTAGAGAGGGGCGGGAGGGCCAATGAGCAGTTCTTC,CASSLERGGRANEQFF
TRBV20-1,TRBD1,14,many,TRBJ2-7,TGCAGTGCTTATGGGACAGGGGTGGCCTACGAGCAGTACTTC,CSAYGTGVAYEQYF
TRBV20-1,.,15,.,TRBJ2-3,TGCAGTGCCGGGGCCCTGTGGTCTAGCACAGATACGCAGTATTTT,CSAGALWSSTDTQYF
TRBV27,.,14,.,TRBJ1-5,TGTGTCAGCAGTTTAGGGGTAGGGAACCAGCCCCAGCATTTT,CVSSLGVGNQPQHF
TRBV29-1,.,12,many,TRBJ1-1,TGCAGCGTTGACGAAGGGAACACTGAAGCTTTCTTT,CSVDEGNTEAFF
TRBV20-1,.,14,few,TRBJ1-5,TGCAGTGGTAGAGGGGGAGAGGGGGGTCAGCCCCAGCATTTT,CSGRGGEGGQPQHF
TRBV2,.,16,.,TRBJ2-7,TGTGCCAGCAGTGCCCAGACCGGGACAACTTCCTACGAGCAGTACTTC,CASSAQTGTTSYEQYF
TRBV29-1,.,13,many,TRBJ2-1,TGCAGCGTCTCGCCGTCGACAGGCAATGAGCAGTTCTTC,CSVSPSTGNEQFF
TRBV7-3,.,12,many,TRBJ2-3,TGTGCCAGCAGCTCGACCACAGATACGCAGTATTTT,CASSSTTDTQYF
TRBV12-3/TRBV12-4,TRBD2,16,many,TRBJ2-2,TGTGCCAGCAGACTGACTAGCGGGTTAAACACCGGGGAGCTGTTTTTT,CASRLTSGLNTGELFF
TRBV20-1,.,13,many,TRBJ2-6,TGCAGCGCCCCTAGCGCTGGGGCCAACGTCCTGACTTTC,CSAPSAGANVLTF
TRBV18,.,15,many,TRBJ2-7,TGTGCCAGCTCACCGCCGTCGGGGTTAACCTACGAGCAGTACTTC,CASSPPSGLTYEQYF
TRBV7-9,.,14,many,TRBJ1-5,TGTGCCAGCAGCTCCGGGGGCCTCAATCAGCCCCAGCATTTT,CASSSGGLNQPQHF
TRBV29-1,.,11,many,TRBJ2-1,TGCAGCGTCTCGTTCTACAATGAGCAGTTCTTC,CSVSFYNEQFF